This entry lists 6 T cell receptor beta chains sequenced from one sample in a study of blood T cells in healthy people across ages. The authors ran a second PCR of about 7 to 12 cycles using a sample-barcoded 5' primer and a J-beta primer mix. TCRdb reanalysed the 5' RACE reads using MiXCR and keeps one entry per CDR3 protein. The sample has about 1 million distinct CDR3 sequences; about 23% are singletons. These data were also filed under a second study, of T cells of mothers and their children.

Material: blood. Every receptor here comes from a girl aged 2 to 10 in good health.

The sample holds a few counts of this clonotype. The J gene is TRBJ1-1, the V gene TRBV12-3 or TRBV12-4; D call uncertain. The V end was cut by 3 bases, the J end by 11 bases, with 13 bases between. This CDR3 is built from 12 residues. CDR3 loop: CASSFGQSRAFF. The CDR3 nucleotides are TGTGCCAGCAGTTTCGGGCAGAGCAGGGCTTTCTTT.

The CDR3 protein is CASSLVSLGPGNTIYF. Here the CDR3 DNA reads TGTGCCAGCAGTTTAGTGAGTTTGGGGCCAGGAAACACCATATATTTT. The rearrangement links TRBV28 to TRBJ1-3; tentatively, D is TRBD1 (5 bases). The CDR3 sequence is 16 residues long. Germline CDR1 reads MDHEN; CDR2 reads SYDVKM. With 2 bases removed from V and 4 bases from J, the gap between germline ends came to 15 bases.

The V gene is TRBV20-1, the J gene TRBJ2-5, with 9 bases fitting TRBD2. The CDR3 extends over 15 amino acids. From germline, CDR1 is DFQATT and CDR2 SNEGSKA (reference sequence). J gave up 5 bases and V 3 bases, and 10 bases lay outside the gene matches. The CDR3 DNA reads TGCAGTGCTAGCGACGATAGCGGGAGAAGGGAGACCCAGTACTTC. This encodes CSASDDSGRRETQYF.

About this clonotype: At one boundary the junction diverges from the germline segment, which might be a read error. The chain carries TRBV14 and TRBJ2-5; TRBD2 is a possible D gene (7 bases). This CDR3 is built from 18 residues. Germline V lookup: CDR1 SGHDN, CDR2 FVKESK. The CDR3 region has the DNA TGTGCCAGCAGCCAAAGGGGGGGTCGAGCGGTAACCTACAATGAGCAGTCCTTC. Protein product: CASSQRGGRAVTYNEQSF.

This CDR3 is CASSWRGLRPYEQYF. Here the CDR3 DNA reads TGTGCCAGCAGTTGGAGAGGACTGCGGCCCTACGAGCAGTACTTC. The chain uses TRBV7-8 and TRBJ2-7; TRBD2 might be the D (5 bases). Per the germline V gene, CDR1 is SGHVS and CDR2 is FQNEAQ. This CDR3 comprises 15 residues. Trimming removed 6 bases at V and 2 bases at J, with 17 bases between.

This chain connects TRBV7-2 to TRBJ1-2; possible D gene TRBD1, 5 bases. Germline V gene lookup returns CDR1 SGHTA and CDR2 FQGNSA. The CDR3 is 16 residues long. V was pared by 0 bases and J by 3 bases, with 14 bases between. This chain's CDR3 is CASSLARPGGDYGYTF. CDR3 DNA sequence: TGTGCCAGCAGCTTAGCGCGGCCAGGAGGGGACTATGGCTACACCTTC.